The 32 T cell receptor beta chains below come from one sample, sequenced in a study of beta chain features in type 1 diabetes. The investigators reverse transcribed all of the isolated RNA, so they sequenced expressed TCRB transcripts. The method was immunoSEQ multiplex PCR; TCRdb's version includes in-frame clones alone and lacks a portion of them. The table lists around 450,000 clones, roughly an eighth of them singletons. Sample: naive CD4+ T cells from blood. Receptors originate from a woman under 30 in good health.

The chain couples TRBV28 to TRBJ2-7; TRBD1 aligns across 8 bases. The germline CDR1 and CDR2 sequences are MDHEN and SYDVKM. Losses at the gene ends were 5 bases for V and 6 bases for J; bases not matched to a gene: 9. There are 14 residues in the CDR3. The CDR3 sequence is CASSQGAYSLEQYV. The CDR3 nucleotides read TGTGCCAGCAGTCAGGGGGCTTACTCTCTCGAGCAGTACGTC.

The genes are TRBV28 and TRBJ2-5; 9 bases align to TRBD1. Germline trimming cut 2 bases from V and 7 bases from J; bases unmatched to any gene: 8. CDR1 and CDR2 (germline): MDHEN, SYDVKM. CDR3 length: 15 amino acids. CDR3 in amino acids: CASSLAGTGYGTQYF. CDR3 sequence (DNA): TGTGCCAGCAGTTTAGCCGGGACAGGGTACGGGACCCAGTACTTC.

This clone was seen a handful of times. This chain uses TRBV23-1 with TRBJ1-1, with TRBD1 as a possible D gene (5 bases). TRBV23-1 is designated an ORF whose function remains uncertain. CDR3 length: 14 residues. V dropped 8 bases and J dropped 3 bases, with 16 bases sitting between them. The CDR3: CASWGREGHTEAFF. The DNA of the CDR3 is TGCGCCAGCTGGGGGAGGGAGGGGCACACTGAAGCTTTCTTT.

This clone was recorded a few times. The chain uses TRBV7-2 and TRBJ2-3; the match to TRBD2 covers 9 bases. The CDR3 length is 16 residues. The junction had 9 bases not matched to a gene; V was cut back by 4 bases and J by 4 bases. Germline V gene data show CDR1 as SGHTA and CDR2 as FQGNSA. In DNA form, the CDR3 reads TGTGCCAGCAGCTCCAATAGCGGGAGTCATGCAGATACGCAGTATTTT. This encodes CASSSNSGSHADTQYF.

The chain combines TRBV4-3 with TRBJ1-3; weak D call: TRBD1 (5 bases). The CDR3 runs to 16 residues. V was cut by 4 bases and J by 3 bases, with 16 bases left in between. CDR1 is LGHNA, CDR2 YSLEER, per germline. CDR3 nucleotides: TGCGCCAGCAGCCTTTGGCGGCAGGGCAGTGGAAACACCATATATTTT. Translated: CASSLWRQGSGNTIYF.

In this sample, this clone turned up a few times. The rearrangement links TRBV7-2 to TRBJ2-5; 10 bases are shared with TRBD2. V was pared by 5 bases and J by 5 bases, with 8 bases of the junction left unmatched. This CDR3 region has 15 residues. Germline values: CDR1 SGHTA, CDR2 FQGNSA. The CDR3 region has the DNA TGTGCCAGCAGCCCCCGACTAGCGGGTGGGGAGACCCAGTACTTC. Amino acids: CASSPRLAGGETQYF. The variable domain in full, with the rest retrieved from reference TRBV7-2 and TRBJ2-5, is GAGVSQSPSNKVTEKGKDVELRCDPISGHTALYWYRQSLGQGLEFLIYFQGNSAPDKSGLPSDRFSAERTGGSVSTLTIQRTQQEDSAVYLCASSPRLAGGETQYFGPGTRLLVL.

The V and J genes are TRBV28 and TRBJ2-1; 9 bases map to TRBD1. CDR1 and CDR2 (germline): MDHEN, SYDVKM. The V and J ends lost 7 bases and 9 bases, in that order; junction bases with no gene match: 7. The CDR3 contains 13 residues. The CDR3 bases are TGTGCCAGCAAAGGGACAGGGACGACTGAGCAGTTCTTC. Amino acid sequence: CASKGTGTTEQFF. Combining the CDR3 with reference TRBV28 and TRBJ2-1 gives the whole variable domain DVKVTQSSRYLVKRTGEKVFLECVQDMDHENMFWYRQDPGLGLRLIYFSYDVKMKEKGDIPEGYSVSREKKERFSLILESASTNQTSMYLCASKGTGTTEQFFGPGTRLTVL.

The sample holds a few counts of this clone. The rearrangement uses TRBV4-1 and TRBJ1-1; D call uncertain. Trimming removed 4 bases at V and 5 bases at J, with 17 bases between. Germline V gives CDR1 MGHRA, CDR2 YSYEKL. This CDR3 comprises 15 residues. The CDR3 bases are TGCGCCAGCAGCCGATTGTCCGCCAAGGGAACTGAAGCTTTCTTT. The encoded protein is CASSRLSAKGTEAFF.

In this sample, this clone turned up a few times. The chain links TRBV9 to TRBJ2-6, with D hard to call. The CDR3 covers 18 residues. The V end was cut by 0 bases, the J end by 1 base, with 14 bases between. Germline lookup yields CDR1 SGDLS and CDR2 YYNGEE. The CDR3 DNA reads TGTGCCAGCAGCGTAGATGCAGGATACAAGTCTGGGGCCAACGTCCTGACTTTC. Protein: CASSVDAGYKSGANVLTF.

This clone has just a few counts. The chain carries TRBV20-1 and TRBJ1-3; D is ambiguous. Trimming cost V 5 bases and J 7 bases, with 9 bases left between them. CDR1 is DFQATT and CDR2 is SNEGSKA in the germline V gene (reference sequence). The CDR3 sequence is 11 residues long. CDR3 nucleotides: TGCAGTGCTTGGTTCCTCAACACCATATATTTT. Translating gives CSAWFLNTIYF.

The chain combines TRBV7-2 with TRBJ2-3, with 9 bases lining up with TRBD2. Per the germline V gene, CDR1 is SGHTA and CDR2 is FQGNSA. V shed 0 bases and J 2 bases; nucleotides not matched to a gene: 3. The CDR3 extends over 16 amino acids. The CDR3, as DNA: TGTGCCAGCAGCTTAGCCGGACTAGCGAACACAGATACGCAGTATTTT. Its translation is CASSLAGLANTDTQYF.

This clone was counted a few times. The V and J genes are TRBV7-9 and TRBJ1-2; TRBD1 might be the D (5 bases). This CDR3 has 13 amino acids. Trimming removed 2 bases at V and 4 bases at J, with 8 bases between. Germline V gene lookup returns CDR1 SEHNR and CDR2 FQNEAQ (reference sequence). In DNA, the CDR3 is TGTGCCAGCAGCTTAAGTACAGGCTATGGCTACACCTTC. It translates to CASSLSTGYGYTF. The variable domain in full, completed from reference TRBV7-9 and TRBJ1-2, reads DTGVSQNPRHKITKRGQNVTFRCDPISEHNRLYWYRQTLGQGPEFLTYFQNEAQLEKSRLLSDRFSAERPKGSFSTLEIQRTEQGDSAMYLCASSLSTGYGYTFGSGTRLTVV.

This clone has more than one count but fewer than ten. Here the CDR3 DNA reads TGTGCCAGTATCCAGGGGGTCTCGTACAATGAGCAGTTCTTC. It translates to CASIQGVSYNEQFF. V is TRBV2 and J is TRBJ2-1; TRBD1 aligns across 7 bases. With 9 bases clipped from V and 4 bases from J, the junction kept 9 bases outside the gene matches. This CDR3 spans 14 amino acids. Germline lookup yields CDR1 SNHLY and CDR2 FYNNEI.

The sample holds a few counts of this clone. The CDR3 region is CASSLLLTGTNEQYF. The CDR3 nucleotides read TGCGCCAGCAGCTTGCTGCTGACCGGGACCAACGAGCAGTACTTC. The rearrangement joins TRBV5-1 to TRBJ2-7; D is perhaps TRBD1 or TRBD2 (5 bases each). There are 15 residues in the CDR3. Germline loops: CDR1 SGHRS, CDR2 YFSETQ. V lost 1 base to trimming and J lost 5 bases, with 16 bases between them.

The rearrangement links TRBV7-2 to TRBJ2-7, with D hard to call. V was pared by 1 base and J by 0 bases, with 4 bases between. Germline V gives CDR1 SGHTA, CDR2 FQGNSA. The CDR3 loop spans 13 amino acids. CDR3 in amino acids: CASSLDFSYEQYF. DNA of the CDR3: TGTGCCAGCAGCTTAGACTTCTCCTACGAGCAGTACTTC.

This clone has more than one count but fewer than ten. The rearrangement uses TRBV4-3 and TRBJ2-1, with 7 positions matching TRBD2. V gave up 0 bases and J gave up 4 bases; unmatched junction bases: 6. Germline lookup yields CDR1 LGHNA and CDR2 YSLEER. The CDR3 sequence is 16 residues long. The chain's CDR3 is CASSQEGREPYNEQFF. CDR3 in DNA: TGCGCCAGCAGCCAAGAGGGGCGGGAGCCGTACAATGAGCAGTTCTTC.

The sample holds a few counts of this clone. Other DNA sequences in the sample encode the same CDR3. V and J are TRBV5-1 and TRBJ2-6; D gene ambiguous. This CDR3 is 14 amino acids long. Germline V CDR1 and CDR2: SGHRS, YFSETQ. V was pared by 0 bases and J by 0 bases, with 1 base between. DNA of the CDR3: TGCGCCAGCAGCTTGGCCTCTGGGGCCAACGTCCTGACTTTC. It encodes CASSLASGANVLTF.

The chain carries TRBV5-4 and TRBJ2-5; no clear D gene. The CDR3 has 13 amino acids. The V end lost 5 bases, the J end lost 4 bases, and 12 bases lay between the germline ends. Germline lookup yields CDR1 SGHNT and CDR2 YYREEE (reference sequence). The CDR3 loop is CASSADRGETQYF. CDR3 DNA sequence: TGTGCCAGCAGTGCGGACCGAGGAGAGACCCAGTACTTC.

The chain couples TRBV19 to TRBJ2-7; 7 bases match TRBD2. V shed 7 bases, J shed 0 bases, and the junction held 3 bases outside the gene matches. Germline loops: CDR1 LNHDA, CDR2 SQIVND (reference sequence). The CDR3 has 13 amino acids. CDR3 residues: CASTGGRSYEQYF. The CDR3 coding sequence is TGTGCCAGTACGGGGGGTCGCTCCTACGAGCAGTACTTC.

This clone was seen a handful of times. CDR3 amino acids: CASSQGANEKLFF. DNA for the CDR3: TGTGCCAGCAGCCAGGGGGCGAACGAAAAACTGTTTTTT. J is TRBJ1-4 and V is TRBV13; 8 bases are shared with TRBD1. The trim removed 5 bases at V and 8 bases at J, leaving 4 bases unmatched. This CDR3 has 13 residues. Germline-derived CDR1 and CDR2 are PRHDT and FYEKMQ (reference sequence).

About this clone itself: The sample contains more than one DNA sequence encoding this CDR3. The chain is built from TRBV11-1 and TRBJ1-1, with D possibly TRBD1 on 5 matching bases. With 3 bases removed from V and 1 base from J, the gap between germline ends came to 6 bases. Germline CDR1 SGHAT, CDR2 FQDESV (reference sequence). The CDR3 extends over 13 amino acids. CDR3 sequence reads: CASSLQGNTEAFF. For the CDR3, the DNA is TGTGCCAGCAGCTTGCAGGGGAACACTGAAGCTTTCTTT.

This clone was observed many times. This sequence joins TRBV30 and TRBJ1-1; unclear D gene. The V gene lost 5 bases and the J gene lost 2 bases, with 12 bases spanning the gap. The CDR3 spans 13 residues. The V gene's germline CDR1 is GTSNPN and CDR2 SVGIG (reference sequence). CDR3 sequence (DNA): TGTGCCTGGGGTACCAACCTAAACACTGAAGCTTTCTTT. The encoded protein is CAWGTNLNTEAFF.

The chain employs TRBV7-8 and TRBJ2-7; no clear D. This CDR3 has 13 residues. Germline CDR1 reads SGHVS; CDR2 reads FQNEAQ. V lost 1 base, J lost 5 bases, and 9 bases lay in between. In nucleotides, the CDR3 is TGTGCCAGCAGCTTAGGGGTGGGAAACGAGCAGTACGTC. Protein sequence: CASSLGVGNEQYV.

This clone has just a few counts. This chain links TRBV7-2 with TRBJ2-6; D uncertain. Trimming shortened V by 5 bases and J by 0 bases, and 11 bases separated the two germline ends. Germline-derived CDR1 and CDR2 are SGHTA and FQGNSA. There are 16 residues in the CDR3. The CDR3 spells CASSRSGFSGANVLTF. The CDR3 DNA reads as TGTGCCAGCAGCCGGTCTGGATTCTCTGGGGCCAACGTCCTGACTTTC.

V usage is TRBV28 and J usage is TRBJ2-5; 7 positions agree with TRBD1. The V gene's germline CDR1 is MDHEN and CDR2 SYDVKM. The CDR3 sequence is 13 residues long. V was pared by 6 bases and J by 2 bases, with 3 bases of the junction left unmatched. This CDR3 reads CASSSGQQETQYF. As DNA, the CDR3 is TGTGCCAGCAGCTCGGGACAGCAAGAGACCCAGTACTTC.

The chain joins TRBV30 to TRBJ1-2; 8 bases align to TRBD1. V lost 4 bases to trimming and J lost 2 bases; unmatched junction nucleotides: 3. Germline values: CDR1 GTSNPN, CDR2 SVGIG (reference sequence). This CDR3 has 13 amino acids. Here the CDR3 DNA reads TGTGCCTGGATGGGACAGGCCAACTATGGCTACACCTTC. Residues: CAWMGQANYGYTF.

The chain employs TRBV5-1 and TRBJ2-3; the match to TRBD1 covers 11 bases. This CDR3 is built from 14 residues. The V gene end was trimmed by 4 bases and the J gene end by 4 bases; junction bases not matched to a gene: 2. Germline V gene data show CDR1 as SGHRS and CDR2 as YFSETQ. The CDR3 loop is CASSRGQGADTQYF. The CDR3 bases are TGCGCCAGCAGCAGGGGACAGGGGGCAGATACGCAGTATTTT.

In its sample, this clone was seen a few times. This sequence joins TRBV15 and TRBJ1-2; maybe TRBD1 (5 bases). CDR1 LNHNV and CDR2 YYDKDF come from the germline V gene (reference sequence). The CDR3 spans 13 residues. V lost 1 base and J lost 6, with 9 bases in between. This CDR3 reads CATSRVRGDGYTF. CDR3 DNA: TGTGCCACCAGCAGAGTAAGAGGGGATGGCTACACCTTC.

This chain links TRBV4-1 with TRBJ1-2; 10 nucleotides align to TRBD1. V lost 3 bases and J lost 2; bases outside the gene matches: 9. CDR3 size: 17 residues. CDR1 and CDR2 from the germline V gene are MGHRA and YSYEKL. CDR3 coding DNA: TGCGCCAGCAGCCACGTCATGGGGGGACAGGGGAACTATGGCTACACCTTC. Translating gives CASSHVMGGQGNYGYTF.

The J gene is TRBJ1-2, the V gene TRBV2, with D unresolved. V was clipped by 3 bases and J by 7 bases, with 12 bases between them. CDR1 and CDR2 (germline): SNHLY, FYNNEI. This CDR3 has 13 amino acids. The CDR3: CASSEEAAPGYTF. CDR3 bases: TGTGCCAGCAGTGAGGAGGCAGCCCCTGGCTACACCTTC.

The CDR3 spells CASGATGETQYF. CDR3 nucleotide sequence: TGTGCTAGCGGTGCTACGGGGGAGACCCAGTACTTC. The rearrangement uses TRBV7-7 and TRBJ2-5; D may be TRBD2 (6 bases). Germline CDR1 and CDR2: SSHAT and FNYEAQ (reference sequence). The CDR3 contains 12 residues.

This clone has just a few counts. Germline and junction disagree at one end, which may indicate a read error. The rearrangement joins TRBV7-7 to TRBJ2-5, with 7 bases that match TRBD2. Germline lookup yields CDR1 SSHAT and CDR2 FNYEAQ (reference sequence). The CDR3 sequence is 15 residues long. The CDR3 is CASSLVFGRIETQYF. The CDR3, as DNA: TGTGCTAGCAGCTTAGTGTTCGGGAGGATAGAGACCCAGTACTTC.